Listed here are 29 T cell receptor beta chains from one sample, sequenced in a study of molecular identifiers for immune sequencing clone quantification. One entry per CDR3 protein results from TCRdb running MiXCR on the PCR reads. Among about 640,000 distinct CDR3 sequences listed, 15% to 20% were seen once. Sequenced: naive CD8+ T cells from blood, with Jurkat cell RNA spiked in. The sample's subset: FACS-sorted CD8+CD4-CCR7+CD45RA+ naive T cells. These receptors were taken from a human donor in good health. Some libraries in this study had Jurkat cell RNA spiked in.

This clonotype was counted many times. The chain links TRBV6-2 or TRBV6-3 to TRBJ1-1; 11 bases map to TRBD1. The CDR3 covers 15 residues. V trimming: 0 bases; J trimming: 4 bases; junction bases outside the gene matches: 1. In germline, CDR1 is MNHEY, CDR2 SVGEGT. The chain's CDR3 is CASSYSGTGGTEAFF. CDR3 coding DNA: TGTGCCAGCAGTTACTCTGGGACAGGGGGCACTGAAGCTTTCTTT.

This clonotype was picked up many times. This chain joins TRBV20-1 and TRBJ1-5; possible D gene TRBD1, 6 bases. The CDR3 is 14 amino acids. The germline V gene has CDR1 DFQATT and CDR2 SNEGSKA (reference sequence). Trimming took 7 bases from V and 0 from J, leaving 13 bases between them. CDR3 region: CSVPARGSNQPQHF. The DNA for the CDR3 is TGCAGTGTCCCGGCCAGGGGTAGCAATCAGCCCCAGCATTTT.

The sample holds a few counts of this clonotype. V usage is TRBV28 and J usage is TRBJ1-4, with 10 bases lining up with TRBD1. Per germline, CDR1 MDHEN and CDR2 SYDVKM. Trimming removed 5 bases from V and 5 bases from J; junction bases left unmatched: 20. CDR3 length: 20 amino acids. The CDR3 sequence: CASSPTPWWDRGQTNEKLFF. In DNA, the CDR3 is TGTGCCAGCAGTCCCACTCCCTGGTGGGACAGGGGCCAAACAAATGAAAAACTGTTTTTT.

The V call is TRBV4-1, the J call TRBJ1-1, with D possibly being TRBD1 (5 bases). The CDR3 extends over 18 amino acids. V lost 2 bases to trimming and J lost 3 bases, with 22 bases between them. The germline V gene has CDR1 MGHRA and CDR2 YSYEKL. The CDR3 nucleotides read TGCGCCAGCAGCCAACTTTCGGGGGGGTTTCGGGAGGACACTGAAGCTTTCTTT. Translation: CASSQLSGGFREDTEAFF.

The sample holds many counts of this clonotype. The chain carries TRBV4-1 and TRBJ1-1; possibly TRBD1 for D (5 bases). The CDR3 loop spans 15 amino acids. The ends were cut back, 0 bases at V and 5 bases at J, with 13 bases in the middle. Per the germline V gene, CDR1 is MGHRA and CDR2 is YSYEKL. The CDR3 sequence: CASSQEAGLGTEAFF. The CDR3 DNA sequence: TGCGCCAGCAGCCAAGAGGCGGGACTGGGGACTGAAGCTTTCTTT.

Concerning this clonotype itself: With a much larger clone just one base away, this may be a read error. The missing conserved phenylalanine or tryptophan at the end of this CDR3 makes a read error likely. V is TRBV6-2 or TRBV6-3 and J is TRBJ1-1; 7 positions match TRBD1. This CDR3 comprises 22 residues. Germline V lookup: CDR1 MNHEY, CDR2 SVGEGT. CDR3 in amino acids: CASSYPQTVPGQSINMNTEAFS. DNA of the CDR3: TGTGCCAGCAGTTATCCCCAGACCGTCCCGGGACAGAGTATCAACATGAACACTGAGGCTTTCTCT.

This clonotype appeared a few times. The gene calls are TRBV6-2 or TRBV6-3 and TRBJ1-4, with 8 bases fitting TRBD1. Germline CDR1 is MNHEY and CDR2 is SVGEGT. This CDR3 comprises 17 residues. The trim removed 5 bases at V and 6 bases at J, leaving 14 bases unmatched. The CDR3 region has the DNA TGTGCCAGCAGTAGGGGGTCGGGACAGGTTTGGGATGAAAAACTGTTTTTT. Translating it yields CASSRGSGQVWDEKLFF.

A note on this clonotype: A read error is possible here, since a much larger clone lies one base away. The gene calls are TRBV30 and TRBJ2-5; the D gene is possibly TRBD2 (5 bases). In germline, CDR1 is GTSNPN, CDR2 SVGIG (reference sequence). CDR3 length: 13 residues. CDR3 sequence (DNA): TGTGTCTGGACCCAGGACTCGGGAGAGACCCAGTACTTC. Protein product: CVWTQDSGETQYF.

The V and J genes are TRBV27 and TRBJ2-3, with 7 positions matching TRBD2. Trimming took 3 bases from V and 2 from J; bases not matched to a gene: 14. This CDR3 is 18 amino acids long. Looked up from germline, CDR1 is MNHEY and CDR2 is SMNVEV (reference sequence). The CDR3 reads CASSLYGELAVFTDTQYF. As DNA, the CDR3 is TGTGCCAGCAGTTTGTACGGGGAGCTAGCGGTATTCACAGATACGCAGTATTTT.

Ten or more counts support this clonotype. The rearrangement links TRBV29-1 to TRBJ2-7, with 9 bases fitting TRBD1. Germline V gene data show CDR1 as SQVTM and CDR2 as ANQGSEA. This CDR3 is built from 13 residues. V was pared by 4 bases and J by 7 bases, with 8 bases of the junction left unmatched. In nucleotides, the CDR3 is TGCAGCGTTGGACCGGGACAGGGTTATGAGCAGTACTTC. Its translation: CSVGPGQGYEQYF.

This clonotype was seen repeatedly, ten times or more. The chain recombines TRBV7-2 with TRBJ2-7; 10 nucleotides match TRBD1. CDR1 SGHTA and CDR2 FQGNSA come from the germline V gene. The J segment lost 4 bases and the V segment lost 3 bases, leaving 3 bases of the junction unmatched. The CDR3 has 14 residues. The CDR3 here is CASSFQDRGYEQYF. The CDR3 bases are TGTGCCAGCAGCTTCCAGGACAGGGGGTACGAGCAGTACTTC.

This clonotype was detected many times. V gene TRBV20-1 combines with J gene TRBJ2-7; the match to TRBD2 covers 7 bases. CDR1 DFQATT and CDR2 SNEGSKA come from the germline V gene (reference sequence). Unmatched junction bases numbered 18, after V lost 5 bases and J lost 2 bases. CDR3 length: 17 amino acids. The DNA of the CDR3 is TGCAGTGCTGCAAGGGGAGGGAGTTCTCTTATAACCTACGAGCAGTACTTC. This encodes CSAARGGSSLITYEQYF.

With respect to this clonotype: This sequence may be a read error, since a much larger clone differs from it by one base. The genes are TRBV4-3 and TRBJ2-2; TRBD2 matches 7 bases. The V gene end was trimmed by 0 bases and the J gene end by 6 bases; junction bases not matched to a gene: 10. The germline gives CDR1 LGHNA, CDR2 YSLEER. The CDR3 covers 17 residues. The CDR3 protein is CASSQDSSSGAAGELFF. The CDR3 region has the DNA TGCGCCAGCAGCCAAGATTCCTCCAGCGGGGCTGCCGGGGAGCTGTTTTTT.

Many counts were recorded for this clonotype. Here the CDR3 reads CASSEWAGAYEQYF. CDR3 DNA sequence: TGTGCCAGCAGTGAATGGGCAGGGGCCTACGAGCAGTACTTC. The genes are TRBV6-1 and TRBJ2-7; D may be TRBD1 (6 bases). Per germline, CDR1 MNHNS and CDR2 SASEGT. Trimming took 2 bases from V and 2 from J, leaving 10 bases between them. There are 14 residues in the CDR3.

This clonotype was counted ten times or more. The rearrangement uses TRBV25-1 and TRBJ2-3; 8 nucleotides line up with TRBD1. With V trimmed by 7 bases and J by 4 bases, 10 bases remained unmatched. Germline V gene data show CDR1 as MGHDK and CDR2 as SYGVNS. CDR3 size: 15 residues. The DNA for the CDR3 is TGTGCCAGCACCAGAACAGGGGGAAGGGCAGATACGCAGTATTTT. Its translation is CASTRTGGRADTQYF.

The V gene is TRBV5-8, the J gene TRBJ2-2; no reliable D call. The V and J ends lost 1 base and 6 bases respectively, with 7 bases between them. Germline CDR1 and CDR2: SGHTS and YDEGEE. The CDR3 covers 13 residues. CDR3 amino acids: CASSLFEAGELFF. The CDR3 DNA reads TGTGCCAGCAGCTTGTTCGAAGCCGGGGAGCTGTTTTTT.

The sample holds many counts of this clonotype. The genes are TRBV27 and TRBJ2-7; D gene unclear. This CDR3 region has 13 residues. Germline V gene sequence: CDR1 MNHEY, CDR2 SMNVEV (reference sequence). V gave up 2 bases and J gave up 4 bases, with 9 bases separating them. The CDR3 sequence: CASSLTAGYEQYF. CDR3 DNA sequence: TGTGCCAGCAGTTTAACGGCTGGTTACGAGCAGTACTTC.

The chain combines TRBV3-1 with TRBJ2-1; no clear D gene. Germline loops: CDR1 LGHDT, CDR2 YNNKEL (reference sequence). This CDR3 is 15 amino acids long. V dropped 5 bases and J dropped 2 bases, with 13 bases sitting between them. The DNA for the CDR3 is TGTGCCAGCAGCGACTCGACGCAACCCTACAATGAGCAGTTCTTC. This sequence encodes CASSDSTQPYNEQFF.

This clonotype was found many times. The chain has TRBV19 and TRBJ1-1, with D possibly matching TRBD1 (6 bases). Trimming removed 3 bases from V and 0 bases from J, with 8 bases in between. Germline CDR1 and CDR2: LNHDA and SQIVND (reference sequence). CDR3 length: 14 residues. The chain's CDR3 is CASSMGQLNTEAFF. CDR3 sequence (DNA): TGTGCCAGTAGTATGGGACAACTGAACACTGAAGCTTTCTTT.

This clonotype came up many times. The chain uses TRBV4-1 and TRBJ1-6; TRBD1 agrees at 7 bases. Germline assignment: CDR1 MGHRA and CDR2 YSYEKL. This CDR3 has 16 amino acids. Trimming took 1 base from V and 7 from J; bases not matched to a gene: 7. CDR3 in amino acids: CASSQVTGQTNSPLHF. The CDR3 region has the DNA TGCGCCAGCAGCCAAGTCACGGGACAGACGAATTCACCCCTCCACTTT.

This clonotype has at least ten counts. The chain recombines TRBV5-4 with TRBJ2-2, with D perhaps matching TRBD1 (5 bases). Germline assignment: CDR1 SGHNT and CDR2 YYREEE (reference sequence). Trimming pared 0 bases from V and 6 bases from J, leaving 15 bases between. The CDR3 covers 16 residues. The CDR3 sequence is CASSLEGQGNPGELFF. DNA of the CDR3: TGTGCCAGCAGCTTGGAAGGGCAGGGCAATCCCGGGGAGCTGTTTTTT.

This clonotype was seen a handful of times. The rearrangement links TRBV27 to TRBJ2-3; 9 positions agree with TRBD2. The CDR3 length is 17 residues. J gave up 6 bases and V 6 bases, and 16 bases lay outside the gene matches. CDR1 and CDR2 (germline): MNHEY, SMNVEV (reference sequence). CDR3 bases: TGTGCCAGCAGATTTATAGCGGGAGCGCTCGGTTTCGATACGCAGTATTTT. Translated, it gives CASRFIAGALGFDTQYF.

Comments on this clonotype: A much larger clonotype is one base distant, so this may be a read error. The V and J genes are TRBV19 and TRBJ2-2; tentative D call: TRBD2 (5 bases). Germline CDR1 reads LNHDA; CDR2 reads SQIVND (reference sequence). CDR3 size: 12 residues. CDR3 region: CASHTNTGELSF. The CDR3 DNA reads as TGTGCCAGTCACACGAACACCGGGGAGCTGTCTTTT.

The gene calls are TRBV7-9 and TRBJ1-2, with D possibly being TRBD1 (5 bases). CDR1 is SEHNR and CDR2 is FQNEAQ in the germline V gene (reference sequence). The germline V and J ends were trimmed by 4 bases and 2 bases, with 8 bases remaining between them. The CDR3 sequence is 13 residues long. The CDR3 DNA is TGTGCCAGCAGCTACCGGGACAACTATGGCTACACCTTC. Protein: CASSYRDNYGYTF. Filled out from reference TRBV7-9 and TRBJ1-2, the complete variable domain reads DTGVSQNPRHKITKRGQNVTFRCDPISEHNRLYWYRQTLGQGPEFLTYFQNEAQLEKSRLLSDRFSAERPKGSFSTLEIQRTEQGDSAMYLCASSYRDNYGYTFGSGTRLTVV.

As concerns this clonotype: This may be a read error: a much more frequent sequence differs by one nucleotide. J is TRBJ1-2 and V is TRBV28; D is unresolved. The germline V gene encodes CDR1 MDHEN and CDR2 SYDVKM. This CDR3 is 13 amino acids long. V shed 2 bases and J shed 4 bases, with 8 bases lying between them. CDR3 region: CASSLRKGYGYTF. The CDR3 nucleotides read TGTGCCAGCAGTTTACGAAAGGGCTATGGCTACACCTTC.

This chain connects TRBV5-3 to TRBJ2-7, with 7 positions matching TRBD1. Being an ORF, TRBV5-3 has a function that is uncertain. This CDR3 is 14 amino acids long. Germline trimming cut 4 bases from V and 0 bases from J; bases unmatched to any gene: 4. CDR3 region: CARSTGQVSYEQYF. The CDR3 DNA reads TGTGCCAGAAGCACCGGACAGGTCTCCTACGAGCAGTACTTC.

This clonotype was observed many times. The V and J genes are TRBV7-9 and TRBJ1-1, with D unresolved. Germline V gene sequence: CDR1 SEHNR, CDR2 FQNEAQ (reference sequence). Between the trimmed V and J ends, which lost 1 base and 5 bases, there was a span of 14 bases. The CDR3 is 15 residues long. CDR3 sequence reads: CASSLVRGERTEAFF. CDR3 coding DNA: TGTGCCAGCAGCTTAGTACGGGGTGAAAGGACTGAAGCTTTCTTT.

This clonotype has ten or more counts. The chain joins TRBV7-2 to TRBJ2-1; D is unclear. The germline CDR1 and CDR2 sequences are SGHTA and FQGNSA. The length of the CDR3 is 13 residues. The ends were cut back, 2 bases at V and 4 bases at J, with 6 bases in the middle. The CDR3 DNA reads as TGTGCCAGCAGCTTATTCGAATACAATGAGCAGTTCTTC. It codes for CASSLFEYNEQFF.

This clonotype was observed at least ten times. The chain links TRBV20-1 to TRBJ2-3; D is unclear. The length of the CDR3 is 14 residues. V lost 0 bases and J 0 bases, leaving 7 bases between the germline ends. CDR1 and CDR2 from the germline V gene are DFQATT and SNEGSKA (reference sequence). The CDR3 is CSARDLGSTDTQYF. DNA for the CDR3: TGCAGTGCTAGAGATCTTGGGAGCACAGATACGCAGTATTTT.